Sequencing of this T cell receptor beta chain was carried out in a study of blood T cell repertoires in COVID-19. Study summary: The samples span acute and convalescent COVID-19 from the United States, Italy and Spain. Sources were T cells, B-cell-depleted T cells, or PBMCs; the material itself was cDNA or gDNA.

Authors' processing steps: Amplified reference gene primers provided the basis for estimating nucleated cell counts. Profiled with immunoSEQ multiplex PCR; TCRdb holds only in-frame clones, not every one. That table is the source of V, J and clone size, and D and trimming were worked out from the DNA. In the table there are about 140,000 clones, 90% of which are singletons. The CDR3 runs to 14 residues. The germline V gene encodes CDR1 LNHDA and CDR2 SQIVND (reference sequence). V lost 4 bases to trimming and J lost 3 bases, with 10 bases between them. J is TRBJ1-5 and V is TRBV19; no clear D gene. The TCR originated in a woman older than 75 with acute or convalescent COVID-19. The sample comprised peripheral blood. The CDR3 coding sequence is TGTGCCAGTAGTAGGGAGCAGTACAATCAGCCCCAGCATTTT. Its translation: CASSREQYNQPQHF.